A selection of T cell receptor beta chains follows, all from one sample in a study of blood T cell repertoires in COVID-19. Some clones are missing from TCRdb's copy, which holds only in-frame ones; the method was immunoSEQ multiplex PCR. The sample includes about 220,000 clones, 80% to 85% of them seen just once. Sequenced: peripheral blood. These receptors all come from a human donor in a cohort sampled during active COVID-19. The CDR3 runs from the conserved cysteine through the conserved F or W. Each record gives: D gene, clone size, J gene, V gene, CDR3 protein. The D gene is left open where the match is weak. Only part of the rows carry a size: once, few, many, or a class if the clone is expanded.

TRBD1	NA	TRBJ1-2	TRBV6-2/TRBV6-3	CASSPRTGLLYGYTF
TRBD2	NA	TRBJ2-7	TRBV11-2	CASSLGTSGVYEQYF
TRBD2	few	TRBJ2-2	TRBV19	CASSIGLREGRSGELFF
NA	once	TRBJ1-3	TRBV9	CASSLPPGGAGNTIYF
NA	NA	TRBJ2-5	TRBV6-5	CASSSGLLQETQYF
TRBD2	NA	TRBJ2-1	TRBV19	CASSMTGGSYNEQFF
NA	few	TRBJ2-7	TRBV4-2	CASSQDGSGLVYEQYF
NA	NA	TRBJ1-1	TRBV2	CASRAPGQNTEAFF
NA	NA	TRBJ2-1	TRBV24-1	CATSDLGGRDYNEQFF
NA	NA	TRBJ2-1	TRBV28	CASSGSLNNEQFF
NA	few	TRBJ2-7	TRBV27	CASSIRGSEQYF
NA	NA	TRBJ2-6	TRBV28	CASSFRGWDSGANVLTF
TRBD2	NA	TRBJ2-7	TRBV5-1	CASSLVRTSGSYEQYF
TRBD2	few	TRBJ2-1	TRBV27	CASRLSLAGVLHEQFF
TRBD2	NA	TRBJ2-1	TRBV5-1	CASSLASGNRGYNEQFF
TRBD2	NA	TRBJ2-3	TRBV4-1	CASSQVWAGGGDTQYF
TRBD1	NA	TRBJ1-2	TRBV19	CASGLDRGLNGYTF
TRBD1	NA	TRBJ2-7	TRBV19	CASTNGTGVPLSYEQYF
TRBD2	NA	TRBJ2-1	TRBV9	CASSAPLAGGDNEQFF
TRBD2	NA	TRBJ2-2	TRBV6-2/TRBV6-3	CASSRTSGRAKSAGELFF
TRBD1	NA	TRBJ2-7	TRBV27	CASSSRDRGPFYEQYF
NA	few	TRBJ2-7	TRBV5-4	CASSPTLGGEEQYF
TRBD1	NA	TRBJ2-7	TRBV5-4	CASSGDRAYEQYF
TRBD1	NA	TRBJ2-6	TRBV7-2	CASSQRFGQGAAGANVLTF
TRBD1	NA	TRBJ1-2	TRBV6-1	CASSEEGAGNYGYTF
NA	NA	TRBJ2-1	TRBV6-2/TRBV6-3	CASSPLGGGFYNEQFF
TRBD1	NA	TRBJ1-2	TRBV5-1	CASSARQGANYGYTF
TRBD1	NA	TRBJ1-1	TRBV7-2	CASSSQGGNTEAFF
NA	NA	TRBJ1-1	TRBV7-2	CASSRSTGLNTEAFF
NA	NA	NA	TRBV5-6	CASSPGSGLSGELFF
TRBD2	NA	TRBJ2-3	TRBV9	CASTGLAGDTDTQYF
NA	NA	TRBJ2-3	TRBV5-1	CASSASGDTQYF
TRBD1	NA	TRBJ1-6	TRBV4-2	CASSQQPTGTGSYNSPLHF
NA	NA	TRBJ2-7	TRBV6-5	CASSSRGSYEQYF
NA	NA	TRBJ2-3	TRBV28	CASRVRTDTQYF
TRBD1	once	TRBJ1-4	TRBV9	CASSHDRGTNEKLFF
NA	NA	TRBJ1-3	TRBV21-1	CASRLQTGNTIYF
TRBD1	NA	TRBJ2-1	TRBV25-1	CASSSRQGSYNEQFF
NA	NA	TRBJ2-3	TRBV5-5	CASSLVLGASDTQYF